Shown below are 18 T cell receptor beta chains from a single sample sequenced in a study of T cells in Graves' hyperthyroidism and ophthalmopathy. TCR beta CDR3 region amplification was performed from RNA transcripts. With the HTBI primer set, the TCR CDR3 went through a first round of RT-PCR. From the multiplex PCR reads, TCRdb called clonotypes with MiXCR, one entry per CDR3 protein. Among some 300,000 distinct CDR3 sequences listed, roughly an eighth were seen once. Material for sequencing was blood. The source of these receptors is a woman aged 40 to 50 with Graves' hyperthyroidism.

Many counts were recorded for this clonotype. The J gene is TRBJ2-7, the V gene TRBV11-3, with 9 bases aligning to TRBD1. Germline V gene sequence: CDR1 SGHNT, CDR2 YENEEA. V dropped 5 bases and J dropped 2; count of bases not matched to a gene: 10. The CDR3 contains 16 residues. CDR3 loop: CASSRALGQGTYEQYF. DNA for the CDR3: TGTGCCAGCAGCCGGGCGTTGGGACAGGGCACCTACGAGCAGTACTTC.

There are many counts of this clonotype. This rearrangement joins TRBV7-9 to TRBJ2-1, with 7 bases lining up with TRBD2. The V gene end was trimmed by 5 bases and the J gene end by 5 bases; junction bases not matched to a gene: 6. Germline V gives CDR1 SEHNR, CDR2 FQNEAQ (reference sequence). This CDR3 is built from 14 residues. The CDR3 sequence is CASSVSGSDNEQFF. The CDR3 DNA reads TGTGCCAGCAGCGTTAGCGGGTCGGACAATGAGCAGTTCTTC.

The chain joins TRBV10-3 to TRBJ2-5, with TRBD1 identical over 9 bases. The CDR3 has 15 amino acids. The trim removed 0 bases at V and 4 bases at J, leaving 3 bases unmatched. The germline CDR1 and CDR2 sequences are ENHRY and SYGVKD. CDR3 sequence: CAISESAQGAETQYF. DNA for the CDR3: TGTGCCATCAGTGAGTCTGCACAGGGGGCAGAGACCCAGTACTTC.

This clonotype has a count of ten or more. The J gene is TRBJ1-5, the V gene TRBV12-3 or TRBV12-4, with TRBD1 matching 7 bases. The CDR3 has 15 amino acids. With V trimmed by 6 bases and J by 4 bases, 9 bases remained unmatched. The CDR3 DNA sequence: TGTGCCAGCAGCAGCCGGGACAGCCTTAATCAGCCCCAGCATTTT. It specifies CASSSRDSLNQPQHF.

Ten or more counts support this clonotype. The gene calls are TRBV27 and TRBJ2-7, with a weak D call TRBD1 (6 bases). The V end was cut by 10 bases, the J end by 2 bases, with 21 bases between. Germline CDR1 is MNHEY and CDR2 is SMNVEV (reference sequence). CDR3 length: 15 residues. CDR3 protein: CATKRQGSLAYEQYF. CDR3 DNA: TGTGCCACCAAACGTCAGGGGAGCCTGGCCTACGAGCAGTACTTC.

At least ten counts were recorded for this clonotype. Here the CDR3 reads CARGQGARGYTF. In nucleotides, the CDR3 is TGTGCCAGAGGCCAGGGGGCGCGGGGCTACACCTTC. The genes are TRBV5-5 and TRBJ1-2; 8 bases are shared with TRBD1. Per germline, CDR1 SGHKS and CDR2 YYEKEE (reference sequence). This CDR3 region has 12 residues. Trimming cost V 8 bases and J 8 bases; bases outside gene matches: 8. Full variable domain (rest looked up from reference TRBV5-5 and TRBJ1-2): DAGVTQSPTHLIKTRGQQVTLRCSPISGHKSVSWYQQVLGQGPQFIFQYYEKEERGRGNFPDRFSARQFPNYSSELNVNALLLGDSALYLCARGQGARGYTFGSGTRLTVV.

V usage is TRBV2 and J usage is TRBJ2-7, with 7 bases fitting TRBD1. The ends lost 6 bases at V and 3 bases at J; junction bases unmatched: 5. Germline CDR1 SNHLY, CDR2 FYNNEI. The CDR3 length is 13 residues. The CDR3 protein is CASSGTAFYEQYF. The CDR3 DNA reads TGTGCCAGCAGCGGGACAGCATTCTACGAGCAGTACTTC.

Many counts were recorded for this clonotype. V gene TRBV15 combines with J gene TRBJ2-7; D perhaps matches TRBD1 (6 bases). The CDR3 totals 15 residues. V was shortened by 3 bases and J by 7 bases, with 19 bases between the two germline ends. Germline V gene lookup returns CDR1 LNHNV and CDR2 YYDKDF (reference sequence). CDR3 DNA: TGTGCCACCAGCAGGGTTACCGGGACAAGGCTGGAGCAGTACTTC. Its translation: CATSRVTGTRLEQYF.

V usage is TRBV3-1 and J usage is TRBJ2-4; TRBD2 agrees at 10 bases. The germline gives CDR1 LGHDT, CDR2 YNNKEL (reference sequence). Germline trimming cut 10 bases from V and 9 bases from J; bases unmatched to any gene: 9. CDR3 length equals 13 residues. CDR3 in DNA: TGTGCCATTTCTAGCGGGAGAGGGAGCATTCAGTACTTC. The encoded protein is CAISSGRGSIQYF.

This clonotype was recorded at least ten times. The V and J genes are TRBV2 and TRBJ2-3; possibly TRBD2 for D (5 bases). V was shortened by 0 bases and J by 3 bases, with 7 bases between the two germline ends. Germline V gene data show CDR1 as SNHLY and CDR2 as FYNNEI. CDR3 length equals 14 residues. The CDR3 sequence is CASSEAGVTDTQYF. For the CDR3, the DNA is TGTGCCAGCAGTGAAGCCGGGGTTACAGATACGCAGTATTTT.

In its sample, this clonotype was seen many times. CDR3: CASSFLPTQETQYF. In DNA form, the CDR3 reads TGTGCCAGCAGCTTTCTTCCCACTCAAGAGACCCAGTACTTC. The chain has TRBV5-5 and TRBJ2-5; D is unresolved. CDR1 SGHKS and CDR2 YYEKEE come from the germline V gene (reference sequence). Between the trimmed V and J ends, which lost 2 bases and 2 bases, there was a span of 10 bases. There are 14 residues in the CDR3.

This clonotype was detected ten times or more. The V gene is TRBV7-8, the J gene TRBJ2-7; D is possibly TRBD2 (7 bases). Trimming left V 4 bases short and J 2 bases short, with 15 bases between. Germline CDR1 reads SGHVS; CDR2 reads FQNEAQ. The CDR3 covers 15 residues. CDR3 bases: TGTGCCAGCAGCTACAACTTAGGGGGGGCCTACGAGCAGTACTTC. It codes for CASSYNLGGAYEQYF.

This clonotype occurred many times. The rearrangement joins TRBV7-2 to TRBJ1-5; 7 bases are shared with TRBD1. Germline CDR1 is SGHTA and CDR2 is FQGNSA. CDR3 length: 14 residues. After removal of 5 bases from V and 6 bases from J, the junction contained 7 bases not matched to a gene. The CDR3 nucleotides read TGTGCCAGCAGCACCAACAGGGGCCGTCAGCCCCAGCATTTT. Translated: CASSTNRGRQPQHF. The full variable domain, rest sourced from reference TRBV7-2 and TRBJ1-5, is GAGVSQSPSNKVTEKGKDVELRCDPISGHTALYWYRQSLGQGLEFLIYFQGNSAPDKSGLPSDRFSAERTGGSVSTLTIQRTQQEDSAVYLCASSTNRGRQPQHFGDGTRLSIL.

Concerning this clonotype: This may come from a read error, since a much larger clone is one base off. The chain links TRBV7-2 to TRBJ1-5, with D possibly matching TRBD1 (6 bases). This CDR3 is 15 amino acids long. Trimming cost V 6 bases and J 4 bases, with 16 bases left between them. Looked up from germline, CDR1 is SGHTA and CDR2 is FQGNSA. DNA of the CDR3: TGTGCCAGCAGACCTCTATGGGGGCGGAATCAGCCCCAGCATTTT. The encoded protein is CASRPLWGRNQPQHF.

This clonotype was picked up a small number of times. This chain uses TRBV5-4 with TRBJ1-2, with 7 nucleotides matching TRBD1. The CDR3 totals 14 residues. Germline values: CDR1 SGHNT, CDR2 YYREEE (reference sequence). The V segment lost 4 bases and the J segment 4 bases; nucleotides outside the gene matches: 7. CDR3 in DNA: TGTGCCAGCAGCCGAGCACAGGGGACCTATGGCTACACCTTC. Translating it yields CASSRAQGTYGYTF.

This clonotype was detected a few times. This chain links TRBV4-1 with TRBJ2-3; D uncertain. Germline values: CDR1 MGHRA, CDR2 YSYEKL. V gave up 0 bases and J gave up 6 bases, with 10 bases separating them. This CDR3 has 14 residues. CDR3 nucleotides: TGCGCCAGCAGCCAAGAAGGGCAGTTCGATACGCAGTATTTT. Protein: CASSQEGQFDTQYF.

At least ten counts were recorded for this clonotype. CDR3 sequence: CASSPPSKGAQYF. The CDR3 coding sequence is TGTGCCAGCTCACCCCCATCAAAAGGGGCCCAGTACTTC. The chain employs TRBV18 and TRBJ2-5, with a tentative D call TRBD1 (5 bases). Germline V CDR1 and CDR2: KGHSH, LQKENI. Deletions cut 3 bases from V and 9 bases from J, with 14 bases between. The CDR3 sequence is 13 residues long.

The V call is TRBV7-9, the J call TRBJ1-1; D remains unclear. The V end was cut by 5 bases, the J end by 4 bases, with 8 bases between. Germline V gene sequence: CDR1 SEHNR, CDR2 FQNEAQ (reference sequence). CDR3 length equals 12 residues. CDR3 in DNA: TGTGCCAGCAGCCACATGAGCACTGAAGCTTTCTTT. This codes for CASSHMSTEAFF.